This note documents a single T cell receptor (beta chain) sequence. Its antigen is still unknown. Germline V gene sequence: CDR1 LNHDA, CDR2 SQIVND (reference sequence). The CDR3 has 14 amino acids. V was pared by 4 bases and J by 0 bases, with 9 bases between. This entry comes from a study of STAT5B mutations in CD4+ large granular lymphocyte leukemia. Turning to the study itself: Among healthy controls, a particular HLA allele went with more CDR3 'QG' motifs. Overall study results and limits: Patient CD4-sorted repertoires looked more clonal than healthy CD4+ repertoires, even without putative leukemic clones. Compared with healthy controls (2/35), patient top clones favored TRBV06 (8/27).

Controls came from buffy coats of healthy blood donors. Clones were read by immunoSEQ multiplex PCR, and TCRdb kept only the in-frame ones, dropping some. The table shows tens of thousands of clones, with almost 85% occurring only once. What was sequenced was CD4+ T cells from blood buffy coats. The clonotype comes from a human donor in good health. The V gene is TRBV19, the J gene TRBJ1-2; D is unclear. Here the CDR3 DNA reads TGTGCCAGTAGTAGCCTGTTCGCTAACTATGGCTACACCTTC. As protein: CASSSLFANYGYTF. Variable domain in full (rest from reference TRBV19 and TRBJ1-2): DGGITQSPKYLFRKEGQNVTLSCEQNLNHDAMYWYRQDPGQGLRLIYYSQIVNDFQKGDIAEGYSVSREKKESFPLTVTSAQKNPTAFYLCASSSLFANYGYTFGSGTRLTVV.